This entry features one T cell receptor (beta chain) sequence. Its specificity is unknown. This sample was included in a study of T cell responses to AZD1222 COVID-19 vaccine. Study details: Pooling of second doses given at about 4 or about 12 weeks was done.

Findings and limits, study-wide: Repertoire sampling occurred only after the peak T cell response. Nearly half of spike-specific TCRs reportedly go after variant regions that carry no mutations.

Some clones are missing from TCRdb's copy, which holds only in-frame ones; the method was immunoSEQ multiplex PCR. This sample carries more than 60,000 clones, about 88% of them seen once, and the ten largest clones take 17%. V was pared by 10 bases and J by 4 bases, with 14 bases between. CDR1 is MNHEY, CDR2 SMNVEV, per germline (reference sequence). The CDR3 contains 14 residues. The chain is built from TRBV27 and TRBJ2-6; weak D call: TRBD2 (5 bases). The sequence was obtained from an adult in good health. Sequenced here: peripheral blood, sampled on day 0 of AZD1222 vaccination. CDR3: CATTRDFGANVLTF. CDR3 DNA sequence: TGTGCCACTACTCGGGATTTCGGGGCCAACGTCCTGACTTTC.